The rows below give T cell receptor beta chains drawn from one sample of a study of vaccination and CD4 T cells after COVID-19. Their antigens remain unidentified. MiXCR, run by TCRdb on the PCR reads, gives a single entry per CDR3 protein. Of 2,000 or so distinct CDR3 sequences listed, roughly 50% are singletons. The sequencing sample was made of CD4+ T cells from blood, cultured in vitro. Source of these receptors: a human donor in good health. Each CDR3 is given with its conserved first and last residue. A D gene is named only where the DNA matches it firmly. Only part of the rows carry a size: once, few, many, or a class if the clone is expanded.

cdr3_aa,cdr3_nt,clone_size,d_call,j_call,v_call
CASSQSFQAGEPQHF,TGCGCCAGCAGTCAATCGTTCCAGGCAGGGGAGCCCCAGCATTTT,NA,NA,TRBJ1-5,TRBV23-1
CASSSSTAGQGAYSNQPQHF,TGTGCCAGCAGTTCTTCTACTGCGGGACAGGGGGCTTATAGCAATCAGCCCCAGCATTTT,NA,TRBD1,TRBJ1-5,TRBV28
CASRGESSGEGEQFF,TGTGCCAGCAGGGGGGAATCTAGCGGGGAGGGTGAGCAGTTCTTC,once,TRBD2,TRBJ2-1,TRBV7-3
CASSPRQGSYEQYF,TGTGCCAGTAGTCCGCGACAGGGCTCCTACGAGCAGTACTTC,NA,TRBD1,TRBJ2-7,TRBV19
CSAISSGGYGYTF,TGCAGTGCTATATCTTCAGGCGGCTATGGCTACACCTTC,few,NA,TRBJ1-2,TRBV20-1
CATLKVETQYF,TGTGCCACCCTGAAGGTTGAGACCCAGTACTTC,NA,NA,TRBJ2-5,TRBV28
CASSRTSGSRETQYF,TGTGCCAGCAGCCGGACTAGCGGGAGTAGAGAGACCCAGTACTTC,NA,TRBD2,TRBJ2-5,TRBV27
CASSSISHEQFF,TGTGCCAGCAGCTCCATCTCTCATGAGCAGTTCTTC,NA,NA,TRBJ2-1,TRBV7-3
CASSQNKNTEAFF,TGTGCCAGCTCCCAGAACAAGAACACTGAAGCTTTCTTT,NA,NA,TRBJ1-1,TRBV18
CASSLQVHPYEQYF,TGTGCCAGCAGCTTACAGGTACACCCCTACGAGCAGTACTTC,once,NA,TRBJ2-7,TRBV7-2
CASSIGGSKSYEQYF,TGTGCCAGTAGTATCGGTGGCAGTAAAAGCTACGAGCAGTACTTC,NA,NA,TRBJ2-7,TRBV19